This T cell receptor (beta chain) was sequenced during a study of shared clonotypes between healthy human individuals. Germline loops: CDR1 LNHNV, CDR2 YYDKDF (reference sequence). Trimming shortened V by 1 base and J by 0 bases, and 8 bases separated the two germline ends. The CDR3 runs 15 residues. CD45RO negativity and positive selection for CCR7 defined naive CD8 cells, a population that excluded terminally differentiated effector memory CD45RA+ cells. Study-wide points: Sampling covered blood only; tissue repertoires likely differ.

TCRdb's copy holds only in-frame clones and misses some; the assay was immunoSEQ multiplex PCR. This table holds roughly 2.1 million clones, just over 90% found once. In regard to this clone: No antigen is known for it. Other nucleotide sequences in the sample specify the same CDR3.

Sequencing was carried out using naive CD8+ T cells from PBMCs. The sequence was collected from a man in his late teens or twenties in good health. Some clones in this sample may be carry-over from other donors' samples. The rearrangement joins TRBV15 to TRBJ2-3; D is unresolved. CDR3 sequence (DNA): TGTGCCACCAGCAGAGGGTCCTCTAGCACAGATACGCAGTATTTT. Amino acid sequence: CATSRGSSSTDTQYF.